The 9 T cell receptor beta chains listed next were all sequenced from one sample in a study of immune heterogeneity within non-small cell lung tumors. Multiplex PCR relied on 32 V and 13 J primers to amplify TCR beta CDR3. Each CDR3 protein is one row after TCRdb ran MiXCR on the multiplex PCR reads. The sample records around 10,000 distinct CDR3 sequences, almost 30% being singletons. Template material comprised bulk tumor genomic DNA at about 610 ng per sample. Several biopsies were spaced far apart within each primary tumor and obtained as surgery took place. With untreated, newly diagnosed non-small cell lung cancer, the patients went on to undergo curative surgery. Sequencing used lung tumor tissue. The receptors derive from an older woman with non-small cell lung cancer.

As concerns this clonotype: A much larger clone differs from this one at a single base, so this may be a read error. This chain connects TRBV3-1 to TRBJ2-7, with 7 bases lining up with TRBD2. V was pared by 6 bases and J by 4 bases, with 6 bases of the junction left unmatched. From germline, CDR1 is LGHDT and CDR2 YNNKEL (reference sequence). The CDR3 contains 13 residues. The CDR3 DNA sequence: TGTGCCAGCAGAAGCGGGGACGGGTACGAGCAGTACTTC. Encoded protein: CASRSGDGYEQYF.

Regarding this clonotype: This clone may be a read error of a much larger clone one base away. This chain uses TRBV7-2 with TRBJ1-1; no definite D call. Looked up from germline, CDR1 is SGHTA and CDR2 is FQGNSA. The CDR3 runs to 13 residues. In nucleotides, the CDR3 is TGTGCCATCAGCTTATCATGGAACACTGAAGCTTTCTTT. Protein product: CAISLSWNTEAFF. Full variable domain (rest looked up from reference TRBV7-2 and TRBJ1-1): GAGVSQSPSNKVTEKGKDVELRCDPISGHTALYWYRQSLGQGLEFLIYFQGNSAPDKSGLPSDRFSAERTGGSVSTLTIQRTQQEDSAVYLCAISLSWNTEAFFGQGTRLTVV.

The table lists this clonotype with many counts. This chain links TRBV10-3 with TRBJ1-3, with a tentative D call TRBD1 (5 bases). With 3 bases removed from V and 4 bases from J, the gap between germline ends came to 13 bases. The CDR3 runs 15 residues. The germline CDR1 and CDR2 sequences are ENHRY and SYGVKD. The DNA for the CDR3 is TGTGCCATCAGTGACAGGGAAGCTTCCGGAAACACCATATATTTT. Translated: CAISDREASGNTIYF.

This clonotype is classed as large. V gene TRBV28 combines with J gene TRBJ2-1; D gene ambiguous. CDR1 and CDR2 (germline): MDHEN, SYDVKM. Trimming shortened V by 3 bases and J by 7 bases, and 7 bases separated the two germline ends. The CDR3 extends over 12 amino acids. The CDR3 loop reads CASSLNPNEQFF. For the CDR3, the DNA is TGTGCCAGCAGTTTGAACCCAAATGAGCAGTTCTTC.

This clonotype occurred many times. The chain recombines TRBV20-1 with TRBJ2-3; 7 nucleotides agree with TRBD1. The V segment lost 6 bases and the J segment 6 bases; nucleotides outside the gene matches: 3. This CDR3 has 11 amino acids. CDR1 is DFQATT, CDR2 SNEGSKA, per germline (reference sequence). CDR3 bases: TGCAGTGCGAGACAGGGTGATACGCAGTATTTT. It translates to CSARQGDTQYF.

With regard to this clonotype: A clone one base away is much larger, so this may be a read error. This chain connects TRBV24-1 to TRBJ1-5, with 9 bases that match TRBD1. The CDR3 consists of 14 residues. Looked up from germline, CDR1 is KGHDR and CDR2 is SFDVKD. With 3 bases clipped from V and 6 bases from J, the junction kept 2 bases outside the gene matches. The CDR3 region has the DNA TGTGCCACCAGTGATACAGGGGGCGGTCAGCCCCAGCATTTT. Translating it yields CATSDTGGGQPQHF.

This clonotype was picked up many times. The V gene is TRBV10-3, the J gene TRBJ2-5; D assignment may be TRBD1 or TRBD2 (6 bases each). V lost 3 bases to trimming and J lost 2 bases, with 10 bases between them. Germline assignment: CDR1 ENHRY and CDR2 SYGVKD. The CDR3 covers 14 residues. The DNA for the CDR3 is TGTGCCATCAGTGATCGGGGGCCTCAAGAGACCCAGTACTTC. It encodes CAISDRGPQETQYF.

In its sample, this clonotype ranks as medium-sized. The rearrangement links TRBV18 to TRBJ1-1, with unresolved D. CDR3 length: 12 amino acids. Germline V gene lookup returns CDR1 KGHSH and CDR2 LQKENI. Trimming shortened V by 6 bases and J by 5 bases, and 10 bases separated the two germline ends. CDR3 loop: CASSLDPTEAFF. CDR3 sequence (DNA): TGTGCCAGCTCTCTGGATCCAACTGAAGCTTTCTTT.

The sample holds a few counts of this clonotype. The chain employs TRBV20-1 and TRBJ2-3; tentatively, D is TRBD1 or TRBD2 (5 bases each). V shed 3 bases and J shed 0 bases, with 13 bases lying between them. CDR1 DFQATT and CDR2 SNEGSKA come from the germline V gene (reference sequence). The CDR3 sequence is 15 residues long. The chain's CDR3 is CSARGGTPSTDTQYF. CDR3 sequence (DNA): TGCAGTGCTAGGGGTGGGACGCCTAGCACAGATACGCAGTATTTT.